The clone carrying this TCR beta chain was observed a single time. Trimming took 5 bases from V and 2 from J, leaving 17 bases between them. Germline V gene lookup returns CDR1 SGHTA and CDR2 FQGTGA. The CDR3 has 16 amino acids. These data originate in a study of blood T cell repertoires in COVID-19. Study background: There were acute and convalescent COVID-19 samples, and they came from the United States, Italy and Spain. Nucleic acid was either cDNA or gDNA, and it came from T cells, B-cell-depleted T cells, or PBMCs.

Methods used by the authors: Reference gene primer amplification gave nucleated cell count estimates. Sequencing used immunoSEQ multiplex PCR; TCRdb keeps in-frame clones, though not all of them. V, J and clone size reflect that table, while D and trimming were determined from the DNA. The sample lists about 80,000 clones, over 70% occurring once. Sequenced material: peripheral blood. The sequence came from a man older than 75 with acute or convalescent COVID-19. The V gene is TRBV7-3, the J gene TRBJ2-3, with D perhaps TRBD1 (6 bases). The CDR3 DNA reads as TGTGCCAGCAGCCCACAGGGAATTGGTCTCACAGATACGCAGTATTTT. Its translation: CASSPQGIGLTDTQYF.